This is a list of T cell receptor beta chains from one sample in a study of identical twins. TCRdb itself ran the 5' RACE reads through MiXCR, one entry per CDR3 protein. The repertoire holds around 1.7 million distinct CDR3 sequences, about 32% seen once, with about 0.3% in the top ten. Sequenced: cord blood. The receptor set was obtained from a newborn girl in good health. Both conserved end residues are part of each CDR3. A D gene is named only where the DNA matches it firmly. A row's size may be missing; if present it is once, few, many or a size class.

>TRBJ2-3|.|TRBV10-3|.
TGTGCCATCAGTGATGGAAGGACTAGCACAGATACGCAGTATTTT
CAISDGRTSTDTQYF
>TRBJ2-7|.|TRBV29-1|.
TGCAGCGTTGAGCCATCCTACAATGAGCAGTACTTC
CSVEPSYNEQYF
>TRBJ2-7|.|TRBV15|few
TGTGCCACCAGCACCTCTAGGGGGGGGGCCCACGAGCAGTACTTC
CATSTSRGGAHEQYF
>TRBJ2-1|.|TRBV18|few
TGTGCCAGCTCATTAAGGGCGACTAGTAGCGGCAATGAGCAGTTCTTC
CASSLRATSSGNEQFF
>TRBJ2-3|.|TRBV7-9|.
TGTGCCAGCAACCCGGGGCCTCGCACAGATACGCAGTATTTT
CASNPGPRTDTQYF
>TRBJ2-1|TRBD2|TRBV25-1|.
TGTGCCAGCAGCCCCCTAGCGGGAGGGCCAATAACGGATGAGCAGTTCTTC
CASSPLAGGPITDEQFF
>TRBJ2-3|.|TRBV10-3|.
TGTGCCATCAGTGAGCCCAAGGGCCTTATTAGCACAGATACGCAGTATTTT
CAISEPKGLISTDTQYF
>TRBJ2-7|TRBD1|TRBV29-1|.
TGCAGCGTTGAAGGGACCGAGACAGGGGGCTACGAGCAGTACTTC
CSVEGTETGGYEQYF
>TRBJ2-7|.|TRBV6-1|.
TGTGCCAGCAGTGAACAATTGCCGGCGCTAATCTCCTACGAGCAGTACTTC
CASSEQLPALISYEQYF
>TRBJ1-2|.|TRBV25-1|.
TGTGCCAGCAGTGCCACGACCTATGGCTACACCTTC
CASSATTYGYTF
>TRBJ2-5|TRBD2|TRBV12-3/TRBV12-4|.
TGTGCCAGCAGTTACGGGCTAGCGGGGGTAGTTCAGGAACAAGAGACCCAGTACTTC
CASSYGLAGVVQEQETQYF
>TRBJ1-2|.|TRBV6-6|.
TGTGCCAGCAGTTACGTGAGGGAAGCTAACTATGGCTACACCTTC
CASSYVREANYGYTF
>TRBJ2-5|TRBD2|TRBV5-1|.
TGCGCCAGCAGCTTGGATTCTAGCGGGTACCAAGAGACCCAGTACTTC
CASSLDSSGYQETQYF
>TRBJ2-1|.|TRBV2|.
TGTGCCAGCAACAAAGCGGACAATGAGCAGTTCTTC
CASNKADNEQFF
>TRBJ1-5|TRBD1|TRBV7-3|.
TGTGCCAGCAGCGACCGGGACAGGGACAATCAGCCCCAGCATTTT
CASSDRDRDNQPQHF
>TRBJ1-4|.|TRBV10-3|.
TGTGCCATCAGTGAAGGAGTTAATGAAAAACTGTTTTTT
CAISEGVNEKLFF
>TRBJ2-7|.|TRBV5-1|many
TGCGCCAGCGGCTTCGGACAGACCGAGCAGTACTTC
CASGFGQTEQYF
>TRBJ2-5|TRBD2|TRBV5-1|.
TGCGCCAGCAGCTCCGGACTAGCGGGGGAGCAAGAGACCCAGTACTTC
CASSSGLAGEQETQYF
>TRBJ1-1|.|TRBV5-6|.
TGTGCCAGCAGCCTAGCGGAGGCCCTGAACACTGAAGCTTTCTTT
CASSLAEALNTEAFF
>TRBJ1-6|TRBD1|TRBV6-5|few
TGTGCCAGCAGTTACGACAGGGGGAGGGATTCACCCCTCCACTTT
CASSYDRGRDSPLHF
>TRBJ2-1|.|TRBV27|.
TGTGCCAGCAGTCCCCCGCTGAGGGGAAATGAGCAGTTCTTC
CASSPPLRGNEQFF
>TRBJ2-7|TRBD1|TRBV6-6|.
TGTGCCAGCAGCCAACAAAAGACAGGGCCGGAGCAGTACTTC
CASSQQKTGPEQYF
>TRBJ2-5|.|TRBV20-1|.
TGCAGTGCCACCCCCTCGCGGACAACTCAAGAGACCCAGTACTTC
CSATPSRTTQETQYF
>TRBJ1-2|.|TRBV7-8|.
TGTGCCAGCAGCTTAAGACTAGTAGGTGGCTACACCTTC
CASSLRLVGGYTF
>TRBJ2-3|TRBD2|TRBV20-1|few
TGCAGTGCTAGAGATCATGGACTAGCATGGGCAGATACGCAGTATTTT
CSARDHGLAWADTQYF
>TRBJ1-4|TRBD1|TRBV5-1|many
TGCGCCAGCAGCCCCGGGGGATCGACAGGGAATGACGAAAAACTGTTTTTT
CASSPGGSTGNDEKLFF
>TRBJ2-3|.|TRBV20-1|.
TGCAGTGCCGAAAGCGGACCCAGCACAGATACGCAGTATTTT
CSAESGPSTDTQYF
>TRBJ1-5|.|TRBV24-1|few
TGTGCCACCAGTGATTCTGCGAGGGACGGGGATCAGCCCCAGCATTTT
CATSDSARDGDQPQHF
>TRBJ2-1|.|TRBV28|.
TGTGCCAGCAGTTTCGGGCCTAGCTCCCACAATGAGCAGTTCTTC
CASSFGPSSHNEQFF
>TRBJ2-5|.|TRBV25-1|.
TGTGCCAGCAGTGAATGGGCAGGAGACTTGAGGCAGTACTTC
CASSEWAGDLRQYF
>TRBJ1-1|.|TRBV2|.
TGTGCCAGCAGTAAAGACAGCTGGAACACTGAAGCTTTCTTT
CASSKDSWNTEAFF
>TRBJ1-5|.|TRBV6-1|.
TGTGCCAGCAGTGAAGTTTTTTCCAGGGGAGATCAGCCCCAGCATTTT
CASSEVFSRGDQPQHF